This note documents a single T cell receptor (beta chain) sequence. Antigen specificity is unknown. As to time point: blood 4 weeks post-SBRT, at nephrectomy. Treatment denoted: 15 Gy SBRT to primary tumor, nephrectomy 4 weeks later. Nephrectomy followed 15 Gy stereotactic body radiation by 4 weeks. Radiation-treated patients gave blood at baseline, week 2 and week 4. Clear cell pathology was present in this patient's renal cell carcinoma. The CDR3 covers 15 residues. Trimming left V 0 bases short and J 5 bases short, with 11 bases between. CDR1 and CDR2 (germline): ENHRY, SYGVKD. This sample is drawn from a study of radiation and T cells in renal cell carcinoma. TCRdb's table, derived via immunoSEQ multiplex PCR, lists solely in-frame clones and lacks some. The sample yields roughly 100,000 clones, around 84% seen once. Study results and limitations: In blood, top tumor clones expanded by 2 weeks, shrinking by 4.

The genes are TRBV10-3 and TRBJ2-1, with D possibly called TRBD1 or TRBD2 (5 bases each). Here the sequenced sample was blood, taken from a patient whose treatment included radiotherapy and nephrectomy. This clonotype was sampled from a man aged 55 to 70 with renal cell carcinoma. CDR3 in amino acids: CAISESDRGNNEQFF. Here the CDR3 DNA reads TGTGCCATCAGTGAGTCAGACCGGGGCAACAATGAGCAGTTCTTC.